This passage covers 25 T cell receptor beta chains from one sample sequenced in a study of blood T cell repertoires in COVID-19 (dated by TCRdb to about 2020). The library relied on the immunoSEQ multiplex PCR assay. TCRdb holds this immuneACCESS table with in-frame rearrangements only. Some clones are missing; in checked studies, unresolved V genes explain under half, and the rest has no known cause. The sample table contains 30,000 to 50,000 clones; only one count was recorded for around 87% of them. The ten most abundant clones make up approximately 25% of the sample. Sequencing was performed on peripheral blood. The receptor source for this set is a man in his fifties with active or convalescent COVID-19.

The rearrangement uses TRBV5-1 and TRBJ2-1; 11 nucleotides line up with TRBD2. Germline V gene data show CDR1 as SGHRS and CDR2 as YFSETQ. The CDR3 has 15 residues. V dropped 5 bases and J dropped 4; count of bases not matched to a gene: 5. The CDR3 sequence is CASRILAGDYNEQFF. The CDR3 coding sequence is TGCGCCAGCAGGATACTAGCGGGAGATTACAATGAGCAGTTCTTC.

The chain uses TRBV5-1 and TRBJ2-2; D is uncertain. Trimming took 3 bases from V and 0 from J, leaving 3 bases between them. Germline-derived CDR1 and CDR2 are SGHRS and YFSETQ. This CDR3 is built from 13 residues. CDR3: CASSSSNTGELFF. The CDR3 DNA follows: TGCGCCAGCAGCTCATCGAACACCGGGGAGCTGTTTTTT.

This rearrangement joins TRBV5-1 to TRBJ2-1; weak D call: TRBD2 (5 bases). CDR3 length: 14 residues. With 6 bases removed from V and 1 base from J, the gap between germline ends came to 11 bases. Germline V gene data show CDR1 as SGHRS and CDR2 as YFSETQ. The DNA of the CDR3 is TGCGCCAGCAAATTAGCGCCTTCCTACAATGAGCAGTTCTTC. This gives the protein CASKLAPSYNEQFF.

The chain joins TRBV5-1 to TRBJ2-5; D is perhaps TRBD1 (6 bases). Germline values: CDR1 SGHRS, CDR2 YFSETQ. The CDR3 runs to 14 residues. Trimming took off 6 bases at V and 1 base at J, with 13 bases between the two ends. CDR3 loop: CASTNGQPQETQYF. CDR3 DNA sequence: TGCGCCAGCACCAACGGACAGCCCCAAGAGACCCAGTACTTC.

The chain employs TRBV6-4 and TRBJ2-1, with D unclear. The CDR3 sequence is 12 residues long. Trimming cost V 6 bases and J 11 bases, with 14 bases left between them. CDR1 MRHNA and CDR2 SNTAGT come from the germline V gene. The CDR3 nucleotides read TGTGCCAGCAGCTCTCAGGATCGAAAGCAGTTCTTC. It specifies CASSSQDRKQFF.

The DNA of the CDR3 is TGTGCCAGCAGCTTGGGGAGACAGGGAGAAAAACTGTTTTTT. Translating gives CASSLGRQGEKLFF. This chain connects TRBV5-5 to TRBJ1-4; 7 nucleotides match TRBD1. V shed 0 bases, J shed 8 bases, and the junction held 4 bases outside the gene matches. The CDR3 is 14 residues long. Germline lookup yields CDR1 SGHKS and CDR2 YYEKEE (reference sequence).

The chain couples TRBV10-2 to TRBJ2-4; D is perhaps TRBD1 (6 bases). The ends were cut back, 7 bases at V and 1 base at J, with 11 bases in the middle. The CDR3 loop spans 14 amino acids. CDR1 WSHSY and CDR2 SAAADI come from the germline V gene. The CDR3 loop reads CASMERGAKNIQYF. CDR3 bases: TGCGCCAGCATGGAGAGGGGGGCCAAAAACATTCAGTACTTC.

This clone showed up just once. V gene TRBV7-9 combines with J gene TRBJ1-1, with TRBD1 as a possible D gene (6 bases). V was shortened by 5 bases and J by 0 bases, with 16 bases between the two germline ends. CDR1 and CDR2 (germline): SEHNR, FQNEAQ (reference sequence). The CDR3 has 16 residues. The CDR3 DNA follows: TGTGCCAGCAGCCAACCTCAGGGGTCCTTGAACACTGAAGCTTTCTTT. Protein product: CASSQPQGSLNTEAFF.

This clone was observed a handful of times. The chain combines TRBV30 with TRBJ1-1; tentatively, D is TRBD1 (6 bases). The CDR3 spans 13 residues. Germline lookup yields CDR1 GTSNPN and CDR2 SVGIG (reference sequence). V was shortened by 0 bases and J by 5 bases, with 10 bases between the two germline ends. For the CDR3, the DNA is TGTGCCTGGAGTGTGGGAAGGGGGACTGAAGCTTTCTTT. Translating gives CAWSVGRGTEAFF.

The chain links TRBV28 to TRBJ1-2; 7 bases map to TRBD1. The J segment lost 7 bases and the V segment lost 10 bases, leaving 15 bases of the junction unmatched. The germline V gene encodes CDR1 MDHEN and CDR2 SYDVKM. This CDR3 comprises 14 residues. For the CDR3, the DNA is TGTGCCACCCAAATACTTCAGGGGGGCGTTGGCTACACCTTC. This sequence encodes CATQILQGGVGYTF.

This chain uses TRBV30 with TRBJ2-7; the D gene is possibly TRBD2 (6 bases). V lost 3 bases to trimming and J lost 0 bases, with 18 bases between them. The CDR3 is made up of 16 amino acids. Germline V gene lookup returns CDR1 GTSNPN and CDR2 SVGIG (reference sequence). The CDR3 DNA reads TGTGCCTGGAGGGGGCTGCCAGGGAGGTACTCCTACGAGCAGTACTTC. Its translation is CAWRGLPGRYSYEQYF.

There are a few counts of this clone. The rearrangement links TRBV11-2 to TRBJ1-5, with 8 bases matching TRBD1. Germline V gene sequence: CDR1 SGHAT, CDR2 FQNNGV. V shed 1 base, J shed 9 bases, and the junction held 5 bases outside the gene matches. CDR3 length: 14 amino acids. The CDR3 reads CASSLGQGFWPQHF. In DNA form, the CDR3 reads TGTGCCAGCAGCTTAGGACAGGGGTTTTGGCCCCAGCATTTT.

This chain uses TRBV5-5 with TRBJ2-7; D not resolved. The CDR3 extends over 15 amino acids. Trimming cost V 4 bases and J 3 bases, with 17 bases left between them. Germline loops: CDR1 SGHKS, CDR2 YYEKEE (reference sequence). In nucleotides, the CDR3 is TGTGCCAGCAGCCCCTCGCCTCAGGCCCTCTACGAGCAGTACTTC. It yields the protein CASSPSPQALYEQYF.

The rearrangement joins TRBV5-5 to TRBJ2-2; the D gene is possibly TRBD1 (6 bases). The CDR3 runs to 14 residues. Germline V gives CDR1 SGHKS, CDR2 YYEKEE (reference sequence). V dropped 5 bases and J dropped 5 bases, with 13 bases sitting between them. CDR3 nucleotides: TGTGCCAGCAGGTCAGGGGCAGGTACCGGGGAGCTGTTTTTT. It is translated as CASRSGAGTGELFF. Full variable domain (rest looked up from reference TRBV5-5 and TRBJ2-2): DAGVTQSPTHLIKTRGQQVTLRCSPISGHKSVSWYQQVLGQGPQFIFQYYEKEERGRGNFPDRFSARQFPNYSSELNVNALLLGDSALYLCASRSGAGTGELFFGEGSRLTVL.

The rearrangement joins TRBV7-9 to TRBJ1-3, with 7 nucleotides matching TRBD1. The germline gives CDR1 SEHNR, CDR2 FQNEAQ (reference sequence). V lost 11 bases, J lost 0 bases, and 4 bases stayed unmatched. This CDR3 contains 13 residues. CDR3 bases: TGTGCCCGGGACAGCGCCTCTGGAAACACCATATATTTT. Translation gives CARDSASGNTIYF.

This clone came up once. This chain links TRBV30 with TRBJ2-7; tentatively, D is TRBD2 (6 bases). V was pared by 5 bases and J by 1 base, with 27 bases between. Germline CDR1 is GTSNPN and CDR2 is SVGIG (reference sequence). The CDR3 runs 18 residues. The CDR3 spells CAWSLTWRETEFSYEQYF. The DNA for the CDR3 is TGTGCCTGGTCCTTAACATGGAGGGAGACGGAATTTTCCTACGAGCAGTACTTC. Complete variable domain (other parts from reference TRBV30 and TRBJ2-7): SQTIHQWPATLVQPVGSPLSLECTVEGTSNPNLYWYRQAAGRGLQLLFYSVGIGQISSEVPQNLSASRPQDRQFILSSKKLLLSDSGFYLCAWSLTWRETEFSYEQYFGPGTRLTVT.

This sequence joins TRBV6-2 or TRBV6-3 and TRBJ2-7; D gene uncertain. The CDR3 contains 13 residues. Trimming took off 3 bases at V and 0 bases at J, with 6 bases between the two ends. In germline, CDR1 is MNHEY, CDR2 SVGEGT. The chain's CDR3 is CASSYPSSYEQYV. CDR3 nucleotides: TGTGCCAGCAGTTATCCGTCCTCCTACGAGCAGTACGTC.

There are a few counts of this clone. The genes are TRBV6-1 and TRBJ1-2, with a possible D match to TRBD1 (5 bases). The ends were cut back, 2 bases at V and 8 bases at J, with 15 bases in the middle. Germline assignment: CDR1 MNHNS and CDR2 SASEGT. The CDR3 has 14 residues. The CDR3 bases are TGTGCCAGCAGTGAAATCAGGGTTTCAGGAGGCTACACCTTC. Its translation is CASSEIRVSGGYTF.

The DNA of the CDR3 is TGCGCCAGCAGCGAGGACAGGCCCTATGGCTACACCTTC. Translating it yields CASSEDRPYGYTF. V and J are TRBV5-1 and TRBJ1-2; 7 bases are a match to TRBD1. This CDR3 has 13 amino acids. Trimming removed 4 bases from V and 4 bases from J; junction bases left unmatched: 4. Germline V CDR1 and CDR2: SGHRS, YFSETQ.

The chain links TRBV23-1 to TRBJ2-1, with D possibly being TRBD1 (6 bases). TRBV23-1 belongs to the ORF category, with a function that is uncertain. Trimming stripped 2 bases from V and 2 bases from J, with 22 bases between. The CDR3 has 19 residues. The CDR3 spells CASSQPGQRSHYTYNEQFF. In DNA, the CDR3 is TGCGCCAGCAGTCAACCCGGACAGCGTAGCCATTACACCTACAATGAGCAGTTCTTC.

The DNA for the CDR3 is TGTGCCAGTACCTCGAACGGTGAGCAGTTCTTC. Translating gives CASTSNGEQFF. J is TRBJ2-1 and V is TRBV19, with no clear D. V lost 7 bases, J lost 9 bases, and 10 bases lay in between. Germline CDR1 and CDR2: LNHDA and SQIVND (reference sequence). This CDR3 comprises 11 residues.

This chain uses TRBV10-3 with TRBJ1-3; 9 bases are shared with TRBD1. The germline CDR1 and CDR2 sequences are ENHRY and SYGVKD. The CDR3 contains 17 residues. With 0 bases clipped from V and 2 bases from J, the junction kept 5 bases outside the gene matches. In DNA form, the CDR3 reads TGTGCCATCAGTGAGTCAATAAGGGACAGGGCTGGAAACACCATATATTTT. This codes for CAISESIRDRAGNTIYF.

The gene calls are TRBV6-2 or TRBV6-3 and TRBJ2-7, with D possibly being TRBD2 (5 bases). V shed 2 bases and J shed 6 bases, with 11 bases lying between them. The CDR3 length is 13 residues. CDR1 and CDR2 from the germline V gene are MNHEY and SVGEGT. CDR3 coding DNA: TGTGCCAGCAGTTACGGCCCTAGCCTCGAGCAGTACGTC. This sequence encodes CASSYGPSLEQYV.

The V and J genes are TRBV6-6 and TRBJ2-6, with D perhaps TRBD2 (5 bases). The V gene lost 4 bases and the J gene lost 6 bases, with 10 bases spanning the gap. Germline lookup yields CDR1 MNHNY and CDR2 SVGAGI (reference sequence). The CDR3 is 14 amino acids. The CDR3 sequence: CASSFGNLANVLTF. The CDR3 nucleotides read TGTGCCAGCAGTTTCGGGAACTTGGCCAACGTCCTGACTTTC.

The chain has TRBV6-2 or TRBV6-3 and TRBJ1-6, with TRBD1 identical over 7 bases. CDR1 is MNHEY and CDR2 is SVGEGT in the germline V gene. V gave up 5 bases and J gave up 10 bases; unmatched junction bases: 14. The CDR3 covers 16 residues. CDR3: CASSGAPQGSGSPLHF. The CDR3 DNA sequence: TGTGCCAGCAGTGGGGCACCACAGGGGAGCGGATCACCCCTCCACTTT.